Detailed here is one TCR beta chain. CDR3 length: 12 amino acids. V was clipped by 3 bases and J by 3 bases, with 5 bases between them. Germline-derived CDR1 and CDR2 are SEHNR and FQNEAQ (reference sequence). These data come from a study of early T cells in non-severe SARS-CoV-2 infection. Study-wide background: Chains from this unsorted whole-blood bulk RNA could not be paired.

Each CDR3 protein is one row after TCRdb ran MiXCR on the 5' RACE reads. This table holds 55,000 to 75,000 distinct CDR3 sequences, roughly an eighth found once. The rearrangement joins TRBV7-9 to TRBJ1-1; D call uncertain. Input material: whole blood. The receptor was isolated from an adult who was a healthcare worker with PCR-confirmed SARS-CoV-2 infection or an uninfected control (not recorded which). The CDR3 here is CASSLVDTEAFF. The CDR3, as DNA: TGTGCCAGCAGCTTGGTGGACACTGAAGCTTTCTTT. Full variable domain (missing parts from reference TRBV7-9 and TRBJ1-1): DTGVSQNPRHKITKRGQNVTFRCDPISEHNRLYWYRQTLGQGPEFLTYFQNEAQLEKSRLLSDRFSAERPKGSFSTLEIQRTEQGDSAMYLCASSLVDTEAFFGQGTRLTVV.